This is a list of T cell receptor beta chains from one sample in a study of T cells in localized non-small cell lung cancer. Data came from immunoSEQ multiplex PCR; TCRdb stores just in-frame clones and leaves some out. Of about 32,000 clones listed, approximately 88% are singletons. Specimen: peripheral blood mononuclear cells, collected before any cancer treatment. The source is a woman aged 35-70 years with stage III lung adenocarcinoma. CDR3s include the opening cysteine and the closing phenylalanine or tryptophan. Each record gives: CDR3 protein, CDR3 DNA, clone size, V gene, J gene, D gene. A D gene is named only where the DNA matches it firmly. Clone size, where shown, is once, few, many, or a class for clones that have expanded.

CDR3: CASSLGGGQPQHF
DNA: TGCGCCAGCAGCTTGGGTGGGGGTCAGCCCCAGCATTTT
size: NA
V: TRBV5-1
J: TRBJ1-5
D: NA

CDR3: CASSGGDGRWLFF
DNA: TGTGCCAGCAGTGGGGGAGACGGGAGGTGGCTGTTCTTC
size: NA
V: TRBV28
J: TRBJ2-1
D: TRBD2

CDR3: CASTTPISGETQYF
DNA: TGTGCCAGCACCACGCCCATCTCCGGAGAGACCCAGTACTTC
size: NA
V: TRBV5-6
J: TRBJ2-5
D: NA

CDR3: CAWSVARMTGANVLTF
DNA: TGTGCCTGGAGTGTTGCGAGGATGACTGGGGCCAACGTCCTGACTTTC
size: NA
V: TRBV30
J: TRBJ2-6
D: NA

CDR3: CASSLAHGQGGIAFF
DNA: TGTGCCAGCAGCTTAGCCCACGGACAGGGGGGGATTGCTTTCTTT
size: NA
V: TRBV7-6
J: TRBJ1-1
D: TRBD1

CDR3: CASSLGPGGGYGYTF
DNA: TGTGCCAGCAGCTTGGGGCCAGGGGGTGGGTATGGCTACACCTTC
size: NA
V: TRBV5-5
J: TRBJ1-2
D: TRBD1

CDR3: CASSQDPSGGIQETQYF
DNA: TGCGCCAGCAGCCAAGATCCCAGCGGGGGGATTCAAGAGACCCAGTACTTC
size: NA
V: TRBV4-3
J: TRBJ2-5
D: TRBD2

CDR3: CASSLASRRDTDTQYF
DNA: TGTGCCAGCAGCTTGGCCTCGCGGAGAGACACAGATACGCAGTATTTT
size: NA
V: TRBV5-4
J: TRBJ2-3
D: NA

CDR3: CAWSVGGSSLNTGELFF
DNA: TGTGCCTGGAGTGTGGGGGGTAGTTCCCTGAACACCGGGGAGCTGTTTTTT
size: NA
V: TRBV30
J: TRBJ2-2
D: NA

CDR3: CASSLVGDRRGSNEQFF
DNA: TGTGCCAGCAGTTTGGTGGGGGACAGGCGGGGATCTAATGAGCAGTTCTTC
size: NA
V: TRBV28
J: TRBJ2-1
D: TRBD1

CDR3: CASSRLAGVDEQFF
DNA: TGTGCCAGCAGCCGCCTAGCGGGGGTCGATGAGCAGTTCTTC
size: NA
V: TRBV7-3
J: TRBJ2-1
D: TRBD2

CDR3: CASSIGQGARYYTF
DNA: TGTGCCAGTAGTATTGGACAGGGGGCGAGGTACTACACCTTC
size: NA
V: TRBV19
J: TRBJ1-2
D: TRBD1

CDR3: CASSSRGAGHNEQFF
DNA: TGTGCCAGCAGCTCCCGGGGGGCGGGCCACAATGAGCAGTTCTTC
size: NA
V: TRBV7-3
J: TRBJ2-1
D: NA

CDR3: CASSLVRPGASETQYF
DNA: TGCGCCAGCAGCTTGGTCCGCCCGGGCGCTTCCGAGACCCAGTACTTC
size: NA
V: TRBV5-1
J: TRBJ2-5
D: NA

CDR3: CALTLDRVDEKLFF
DNA: TGTGCCCTAACCCTTGACAGGGTGGATGAAAAACTGTTTTTT
size: once
V: TRBV30
J: TRBJ1-4
D: TRBD1

CDR3: CASSLSPTSLYEQYF
DNA: TGTGCCAGCAGCTTATCCCCTACCTCACTTTACGAGCAGTACTTC
size: NA
V: TRBV7-3
J: TRBJ2-7
D: NA

CDR3: CASSPGTVNYGYTF
DNA: TGCGCCAGCAGCCCGGGGACAGTTAACTATGGCTACACCTTC
size: NA
V: TRBV4-3
J: TRBJ1-2
D: TRBD1

CDR3: CATRPAGGGEQYF
DNA: TGTGCCACCAGACCAGCCGGAGGCGGCGAGCAGTACTTC
size: NA
V: TRBV15
J: TRBJ2-7
D: NA

CDR3: CAWSRGTGYYEQYF
DNA: TGTGCCTGGAGCCGCGGGACAGGGTACTACGAGCAGTACTTC
size: NA
V: TRBV30
J: TRBJ2-7
D: TRBD1

CDR3: CASSLVSSSYEQYF
DNA: TGCGCCAGCAGCTTGGTTTCGTCCTCCTACGAGCAGTACTTC
size: NA
V: TRBV5-1
J: TRBJ2-7
D: NA

CDR3: CASSPTGQGIRNEQFF
DNA: TGTGCCAGCAGCCCTACCGGACAGGGCATACGCAATGAGCAGTTCTTC
size: once
V: TRBV4-2
J: TRBJ2-1
D: TRBD1

CDR3: CASSPGGGGETQYF
DNA: TGCGCCAGCAGCCCAGGGGGTGGGGGAGAGACCCAGTACTTC
size: NA
V: TRBV4-1
J: TRBJ2-5
D: TRBD1

CDR3: CASSQEGTGGFYGYTF
DNA: TGTGCCAGCAGCCAAGAGGGGACAGGAGGTTTCTATGGCTACACCTTC
size: once
V: TRBV4-2
J: TRBJ1-2
D: TRBD1

CDR3: CASRRAGTPVVRNTEAFF
DNA: TGTGCCAGCAGGCGCGCCGGGACACCCGTAGTTCGGAACACTGAAGCTTTCTTT
size: NA
V: TRBV27
J: TRBJ1-1
D: NA

CDR3: CASSKPGQGEETQYF
DNA: TGTGCCAGCAGCAAACCGGGACAGGGGGAAGAGACCCAGTACTTC
size: NA
V: TRBV5-8
J: TRBJ2-5
D: TRBD1

CDR3: CASSPPGSPLHF
DNA: TGTGCCAGCAGTCCACCGGGCTCACCCCTCCACTTT
size: NA
V: TRBV7-2
J: TRBJ1-6
D: NA

CDR3: CSVERAAGYTF
DNA: TGCAGCGTTGAACGGGCAGCTGGCTACACCTTC
size: NA
V: TRBV29-1
J: TRBJ1-2
D: NA

CDR3: CASSLSGRAGNGYTF
DNA: TGTGCCAGCAGTTTATCGGGGAGGGCGGGGAATGGCTACACCTTC
size: NA
V: TRBV27
J: TRBJ1-2
D: NA

CDR3: CASSQEDYTQYF
DNA: TGCGCCAGCAGCCAAGAAGACTATACGCAGTATTTT
size: NA
V: TRBV4-1
J: TRBJ2-3
D: NA

CDR3: CASSFGGPAEAFF
DNA: TGCGCCAGCAGCTTCGGGGGGCCAGCGGAAGCTTTCTTT
size: NA
V: TRBV5-1
J: TRBJ1-1
D: NA

CDR3: CASSILNRDRGYTF
DNA: TGTGCCAGTAGTATTTTAAACCGGGACAGGGGCTACACCTTC
size: NA
V: TRBV19
J: TRBJ1-2
D: TRBD1

CDR3: CASSPSSYEQYF
DNA: TGTGCCAGCTCACCGAGCTCCTACGAGCAGTACTTC
size: NA
V: TRBV18
J: TRBJ2-7
D: NA

CDR3: CASSIVGKLAEKLFF
DNA: TGTGCCAGTAGTATAGTTGGGAAGTTGGCTGAAAAACTGTTTTTT
size: few
V: TRBV19
J: TRBJ1-4
D: NA

CDR3: CASSPQGDGGELFF
DNA: TGTGCCAGCAGCCCCCAGGGGGACGGCGGGGAGCTGTTTTTT
size: NA
V: TRBV7-2
J: TRBJ2-2
D: TRBD1